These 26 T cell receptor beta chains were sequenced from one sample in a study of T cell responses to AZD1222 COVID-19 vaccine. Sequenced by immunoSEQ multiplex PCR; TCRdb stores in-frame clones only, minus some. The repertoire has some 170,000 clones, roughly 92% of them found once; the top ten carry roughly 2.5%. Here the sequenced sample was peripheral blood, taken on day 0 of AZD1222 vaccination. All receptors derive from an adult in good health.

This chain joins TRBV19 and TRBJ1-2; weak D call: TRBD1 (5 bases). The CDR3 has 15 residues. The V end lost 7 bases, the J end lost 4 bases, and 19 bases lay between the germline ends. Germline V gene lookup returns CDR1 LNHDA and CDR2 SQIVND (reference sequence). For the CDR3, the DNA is TGTGCCAGTACGGTCGGTGGGGGGACGATCTATGGCTACACCTTC. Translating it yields CASTVGGGTIYGYTF.

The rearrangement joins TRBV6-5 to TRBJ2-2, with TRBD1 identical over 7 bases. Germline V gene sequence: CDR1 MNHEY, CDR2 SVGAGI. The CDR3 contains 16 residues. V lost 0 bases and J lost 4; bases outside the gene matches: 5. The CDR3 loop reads CASSYSTGQFTGELFF. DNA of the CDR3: TGTGCCAGCAGTTACTCGACGGGACAGTTCACCGGGGAGCTGTTTTTT.

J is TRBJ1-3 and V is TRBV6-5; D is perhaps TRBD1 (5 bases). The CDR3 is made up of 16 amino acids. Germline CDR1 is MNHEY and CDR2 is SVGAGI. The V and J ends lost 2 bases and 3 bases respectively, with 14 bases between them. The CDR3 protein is CASSYNRRGGGNTIYF. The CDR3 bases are TGTGCCAGCAGTTACAACCGGCGGGGCGGTGGAAACACCATATATTTT.

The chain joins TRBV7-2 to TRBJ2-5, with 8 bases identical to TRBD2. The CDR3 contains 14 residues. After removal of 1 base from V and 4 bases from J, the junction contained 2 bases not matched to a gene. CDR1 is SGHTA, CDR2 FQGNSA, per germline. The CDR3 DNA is TGTGCCAGCAGCTTAGGGGCGGGAGGAGAGACCCAGTACTTC. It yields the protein CASSLGAGGETQYF.

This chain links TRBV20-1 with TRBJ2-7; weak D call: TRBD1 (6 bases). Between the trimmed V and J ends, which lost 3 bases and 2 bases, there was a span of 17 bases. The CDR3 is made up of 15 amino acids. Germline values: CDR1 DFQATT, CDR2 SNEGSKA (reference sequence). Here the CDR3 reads CSASRRDKNTYEQYF. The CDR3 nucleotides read TGCAGTGCTAGTCGCCGGGACAAAAATACCTACGAGCAGTACTTC.

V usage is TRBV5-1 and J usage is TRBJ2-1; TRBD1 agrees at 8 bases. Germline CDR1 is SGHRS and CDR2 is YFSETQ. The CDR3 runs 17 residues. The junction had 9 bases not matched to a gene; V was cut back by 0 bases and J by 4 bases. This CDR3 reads CASSLGGTGPTYNEQFF. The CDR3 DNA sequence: TGCGCCAGCAGCTTGGGCGGGACAGGACCGACTTACAATGAGCAGTTCTTC.

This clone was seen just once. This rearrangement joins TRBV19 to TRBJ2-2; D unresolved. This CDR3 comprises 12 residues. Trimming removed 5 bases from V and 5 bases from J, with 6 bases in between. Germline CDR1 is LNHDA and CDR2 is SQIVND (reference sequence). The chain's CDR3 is CASSYGTGELFF. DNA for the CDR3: TGTGCCAGTAGTTACGGGACCGGGGAGCTGTTTTTT.

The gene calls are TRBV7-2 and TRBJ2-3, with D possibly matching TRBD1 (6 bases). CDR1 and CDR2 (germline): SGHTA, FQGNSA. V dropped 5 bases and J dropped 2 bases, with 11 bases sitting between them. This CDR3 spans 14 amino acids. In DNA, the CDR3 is TGTGCCAGCAGCGTAGGACAGCTCACAGATACGCAGTATTTT. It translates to CASSVGQLTDTQYF.

The CDR3 reads CSAAEGLGGGGNTIYF. The CDR3 region has the DNA TGCAGCGCCGCTGAAGGTCTCGGGGGGGGTGGAAACACCATATATTTT. The chain couples TRBV29-1 to TRBJ1-3; D perhaps matches TRBD1 (5 bases). Germline-derived CDR1 and CDR2 are SQVTM and ANQGSEA. This CDR3 has 16 residues. Trimming took off 7 bases at V and 3 bases at J, with 22 bases between the two ends.

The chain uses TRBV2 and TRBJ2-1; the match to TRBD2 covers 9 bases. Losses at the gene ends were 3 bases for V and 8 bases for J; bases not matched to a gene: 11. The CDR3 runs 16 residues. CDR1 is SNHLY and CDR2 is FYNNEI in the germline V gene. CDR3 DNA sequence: TGTGCCAGCAGTGAGAGTGTGGCGGGAGGGCCCCATGAGCAGTTCTTC. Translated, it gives CASSESVAGGPHEQFF.

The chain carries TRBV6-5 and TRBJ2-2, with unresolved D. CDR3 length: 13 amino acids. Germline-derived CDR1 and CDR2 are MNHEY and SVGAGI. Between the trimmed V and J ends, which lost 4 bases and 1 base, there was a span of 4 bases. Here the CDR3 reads CASSWVNTGELFF. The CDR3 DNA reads TGTGCCAGCAGTTGGGTGAACACCGGGGAGCTGTTTTTT.

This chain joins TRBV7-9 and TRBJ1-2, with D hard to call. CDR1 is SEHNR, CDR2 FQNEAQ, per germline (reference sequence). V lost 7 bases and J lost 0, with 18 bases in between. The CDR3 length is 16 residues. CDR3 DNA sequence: TGTGCCAGCACCTCCTCTGAGGCCCGGACTAACTATGGCTACACCTTC. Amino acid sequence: CASTSSEARTNYGYTF.

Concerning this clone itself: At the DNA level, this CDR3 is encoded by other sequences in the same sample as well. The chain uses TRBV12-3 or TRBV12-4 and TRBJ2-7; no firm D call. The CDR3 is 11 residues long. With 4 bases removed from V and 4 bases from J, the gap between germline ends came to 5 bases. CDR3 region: CASSSAYEQYF. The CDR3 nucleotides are TGTGCCAGCAGTTCCGCATACGAGCAGTACTTC.

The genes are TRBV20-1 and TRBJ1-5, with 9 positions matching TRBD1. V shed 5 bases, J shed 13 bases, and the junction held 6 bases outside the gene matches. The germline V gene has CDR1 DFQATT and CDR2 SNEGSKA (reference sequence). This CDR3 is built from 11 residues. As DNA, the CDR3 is TGCAGTGCTGGGGGGGGGACAGGGCAGCATTTT. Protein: CSAGGGTGQHF.

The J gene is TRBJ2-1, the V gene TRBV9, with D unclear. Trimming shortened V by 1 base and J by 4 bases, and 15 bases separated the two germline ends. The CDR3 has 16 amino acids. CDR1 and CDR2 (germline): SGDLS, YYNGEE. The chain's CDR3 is CASSVQAATPYNEQFF. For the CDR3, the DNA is TGTGCCAGCAGCGTACAGGCAGCAACCCCGTACAATGAGCAGTTCTTC.

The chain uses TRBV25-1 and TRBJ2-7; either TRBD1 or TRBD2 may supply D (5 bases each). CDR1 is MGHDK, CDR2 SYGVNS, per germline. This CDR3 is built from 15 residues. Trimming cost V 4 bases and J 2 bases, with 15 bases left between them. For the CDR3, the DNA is TGTGCCAGCAGTGCATCCGGGACGGTGACCTACGAGCAGTACTTC. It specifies CASSASGTVTYEQYF.

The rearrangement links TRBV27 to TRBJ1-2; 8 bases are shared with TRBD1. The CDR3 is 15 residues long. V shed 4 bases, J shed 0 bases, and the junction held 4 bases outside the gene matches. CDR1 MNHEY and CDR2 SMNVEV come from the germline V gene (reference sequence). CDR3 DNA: TGTGCCAGCAGTTCGCGACAGGGGACTAACTATGGCTACACCTTC. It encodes CASSSRQGTNYGYTF.

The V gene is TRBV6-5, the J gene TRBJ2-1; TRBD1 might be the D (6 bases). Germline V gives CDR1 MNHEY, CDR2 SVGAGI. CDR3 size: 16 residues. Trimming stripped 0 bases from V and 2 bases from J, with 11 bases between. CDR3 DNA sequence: TGTGCCAGCAGTTACTCGAGACAGGTTCCCTACAATGAGCAGTTCTTC. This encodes CASSYSRQVPYNEQFF.

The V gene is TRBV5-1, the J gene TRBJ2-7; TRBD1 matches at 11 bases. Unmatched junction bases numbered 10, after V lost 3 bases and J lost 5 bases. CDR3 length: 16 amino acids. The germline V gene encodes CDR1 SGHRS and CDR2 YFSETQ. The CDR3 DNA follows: TGCGCCAGCAGCTCCGCAACCGGGACAGGGGGGGACGAGCAGTACTTC. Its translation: CASSSATGTGGDEQYF. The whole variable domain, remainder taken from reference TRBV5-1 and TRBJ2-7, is KAGVTQTPRYLIKTRGQQVTLSCSPISGHRSVSWYQQTPGQGLQFLFEYFSETQRNKGNFPGRFSGRQFSNSRSEMNVSTLELGDSALYLCASSSATGTGGDEQYFGPGTRLTVT.

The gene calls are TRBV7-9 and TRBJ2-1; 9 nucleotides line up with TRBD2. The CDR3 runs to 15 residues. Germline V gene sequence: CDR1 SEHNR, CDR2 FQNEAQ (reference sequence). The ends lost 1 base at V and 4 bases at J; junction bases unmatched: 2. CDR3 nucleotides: TGTGCCAGCAGCTTAGGTGCGGGAGGGTACAATGAGCAGTTCTTC. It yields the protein CASSLGAGGYNEQFF.

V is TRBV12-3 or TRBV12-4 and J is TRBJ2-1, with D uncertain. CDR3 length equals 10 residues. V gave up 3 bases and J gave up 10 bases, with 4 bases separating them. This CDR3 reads CASSFGEQFF. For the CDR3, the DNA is TGTGCCAGCAGTTTTGGGGAGCAGTTCTTC.

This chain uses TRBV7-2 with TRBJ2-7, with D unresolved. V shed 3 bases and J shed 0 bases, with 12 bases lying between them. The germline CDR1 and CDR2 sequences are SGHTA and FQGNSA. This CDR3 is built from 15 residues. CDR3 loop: CASSFTPGSSYEQYF. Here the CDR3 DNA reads TGTGCCAGCAGCTTTACCCCTGGCAGCTCCTACGAGCAGTACTTC.

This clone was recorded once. CDR3 DNA: TGTGCCAGCAGCTTAGATAATTCGGATACGCAGTATTTT. Amino acids: CASSLDNSDTQYF. V usage is TRBV11-3 and J usage is TRBJ2-3; D remains unclear. The CDR3 is 13 residues long. Trimming stripped 0 bases from V and 6 bases from J, with 7 bases between. Per germline, CDR1 SGHNT and CDR2 YENEEA.

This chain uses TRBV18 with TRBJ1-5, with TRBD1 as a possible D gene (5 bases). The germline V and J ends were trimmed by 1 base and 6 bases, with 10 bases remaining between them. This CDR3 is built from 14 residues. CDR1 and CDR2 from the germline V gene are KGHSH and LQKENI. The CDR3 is CASSPQGQGQPQHF. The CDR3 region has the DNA TGTGCCAGCTCACCACAGGGGCAAGGTCAGCCCCAGCATTTT. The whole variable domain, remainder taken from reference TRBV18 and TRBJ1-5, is NAGVMQNPRHLVRRRGQEARLRCSPMKGHSHVYWYRQLPEEGLKFMVYLQKENIIDESGMPKERFSAEFPKEGPSILRIQQVVRGDSAAYFCASSPQGQGQPQHFGDGTRLSIL.

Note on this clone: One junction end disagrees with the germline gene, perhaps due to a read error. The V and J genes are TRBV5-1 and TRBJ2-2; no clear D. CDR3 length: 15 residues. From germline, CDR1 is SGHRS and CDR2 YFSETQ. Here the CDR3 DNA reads TGCGCCAGCGGCTTGGGTATTTCGAACACCGGGGAGCTGTTTTTT. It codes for CASGLGISNTGELFF.

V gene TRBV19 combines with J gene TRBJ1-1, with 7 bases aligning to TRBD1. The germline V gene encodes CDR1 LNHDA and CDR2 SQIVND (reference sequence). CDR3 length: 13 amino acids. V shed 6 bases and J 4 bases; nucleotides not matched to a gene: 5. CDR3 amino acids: CASSITGVTEAFF. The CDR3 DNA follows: TGTGCCAGTAGCATTACAGGGGTCACTGAAGCTTTCTTT.